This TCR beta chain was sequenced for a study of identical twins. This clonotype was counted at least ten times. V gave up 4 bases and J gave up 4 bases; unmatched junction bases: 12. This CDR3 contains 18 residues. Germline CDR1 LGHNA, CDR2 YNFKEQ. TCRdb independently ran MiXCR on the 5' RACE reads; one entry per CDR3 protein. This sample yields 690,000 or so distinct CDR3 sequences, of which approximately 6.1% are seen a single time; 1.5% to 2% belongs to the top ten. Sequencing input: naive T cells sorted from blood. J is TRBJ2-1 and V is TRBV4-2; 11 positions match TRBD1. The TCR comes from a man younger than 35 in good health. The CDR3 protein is CASSPFGTGGSEYNEQFF. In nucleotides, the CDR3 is TGTGCCAGCAGCCCGTTCGGGACAGGGGGAAGCGAGTACAATGAGCAGTTCTTC.